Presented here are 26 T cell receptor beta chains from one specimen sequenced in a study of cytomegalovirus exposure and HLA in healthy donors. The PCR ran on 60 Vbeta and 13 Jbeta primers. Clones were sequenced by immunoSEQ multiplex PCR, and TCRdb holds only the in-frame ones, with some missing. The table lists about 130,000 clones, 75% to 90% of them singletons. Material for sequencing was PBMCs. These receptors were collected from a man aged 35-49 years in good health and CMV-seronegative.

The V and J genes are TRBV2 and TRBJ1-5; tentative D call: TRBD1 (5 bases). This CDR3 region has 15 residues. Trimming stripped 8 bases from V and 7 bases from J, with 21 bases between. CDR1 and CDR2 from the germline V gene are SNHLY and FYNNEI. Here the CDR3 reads CASSSGGWRDQPQHF. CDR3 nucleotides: TGTGCCAGCTCGTCCGGAGGGTGGAGGGACCAGCCCCAGCATTTT.

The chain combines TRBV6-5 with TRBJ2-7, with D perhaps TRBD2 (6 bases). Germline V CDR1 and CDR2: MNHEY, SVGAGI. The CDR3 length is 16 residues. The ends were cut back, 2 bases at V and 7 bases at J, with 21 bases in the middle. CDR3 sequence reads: CASSYGGGKPLSEQYF. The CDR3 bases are TGTGCCAGCAGTTACGGAGGAGGGAAACCGCTTAGTGAGCAGTACTTC.

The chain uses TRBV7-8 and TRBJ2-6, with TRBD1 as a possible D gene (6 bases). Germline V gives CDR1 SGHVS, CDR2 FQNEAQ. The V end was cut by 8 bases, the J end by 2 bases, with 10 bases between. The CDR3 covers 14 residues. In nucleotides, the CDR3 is TGTGCCAGCCCCAGGGGTGCTGGGGCCAACGTCCTGACTTTC. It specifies CASPRGAGANVLTF.

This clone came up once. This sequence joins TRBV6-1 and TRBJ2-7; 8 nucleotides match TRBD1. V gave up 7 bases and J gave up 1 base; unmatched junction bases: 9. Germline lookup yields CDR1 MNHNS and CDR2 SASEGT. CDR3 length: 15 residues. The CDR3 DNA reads TGTGCCAGCACTGTGGGGGGACAGGCATCCTACGAGCAGTACTTC. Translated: CASTVGGQASYEQYF.

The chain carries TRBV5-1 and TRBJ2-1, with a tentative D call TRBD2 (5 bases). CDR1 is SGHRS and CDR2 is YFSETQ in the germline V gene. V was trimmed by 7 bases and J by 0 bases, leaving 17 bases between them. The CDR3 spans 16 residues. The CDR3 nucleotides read TGCGCCAGCGTCCCCCGGGGTGGGAGCTCCTACAATGAGCAGTTCTTC. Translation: CASVPRGGSSYNEQFF.

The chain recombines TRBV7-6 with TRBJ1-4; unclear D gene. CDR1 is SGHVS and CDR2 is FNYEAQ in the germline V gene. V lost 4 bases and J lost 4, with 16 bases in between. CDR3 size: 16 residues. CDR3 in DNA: TGTGCCAGCAGCTACAGCCCTGACCGAAATAATGAAAAACTGTTTTTT. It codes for CASSYSPDRNNEKLFF. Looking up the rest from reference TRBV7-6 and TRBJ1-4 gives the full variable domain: GAGVSQSPRYKVTKRGQDVALRCDPISGHVSLYWYRQALGQGPEFLTYFNYEAQQDKSGLPNDRFSAERPEGSISTLTIQRTEQRDSAMYRCASSYSPDRNNEKLFFGSGTQLSVL.

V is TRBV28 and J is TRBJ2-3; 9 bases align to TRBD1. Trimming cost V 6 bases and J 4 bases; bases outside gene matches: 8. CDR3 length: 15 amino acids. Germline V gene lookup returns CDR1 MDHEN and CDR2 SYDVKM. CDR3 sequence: CASSPWGQGADTQYF. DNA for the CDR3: TGTGCCAGCAGCCCATGGGGACAGGGCGCAGATACGCAGTATTTT.

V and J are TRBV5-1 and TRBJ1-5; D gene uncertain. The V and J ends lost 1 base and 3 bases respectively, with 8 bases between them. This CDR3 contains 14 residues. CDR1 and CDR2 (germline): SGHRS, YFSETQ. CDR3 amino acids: CASSLSGNNQPQHF. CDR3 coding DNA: TGCGCCAGCAGCTTGTCGGGGAACAATCAGCCCCAGCATTTT.

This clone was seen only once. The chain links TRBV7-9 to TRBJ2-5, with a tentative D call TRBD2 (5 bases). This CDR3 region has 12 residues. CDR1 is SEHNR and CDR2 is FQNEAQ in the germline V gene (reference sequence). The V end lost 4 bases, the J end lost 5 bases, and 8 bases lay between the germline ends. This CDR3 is CASSSSWETQYF. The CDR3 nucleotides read TGTGCCAGCAGCTCTAGCTGGGAGACCCAGTACTTC.

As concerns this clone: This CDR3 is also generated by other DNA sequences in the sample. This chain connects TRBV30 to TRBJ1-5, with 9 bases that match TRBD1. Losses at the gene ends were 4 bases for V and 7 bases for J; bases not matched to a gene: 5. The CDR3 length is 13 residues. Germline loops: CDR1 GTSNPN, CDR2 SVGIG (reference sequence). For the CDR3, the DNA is TGTGCCTGGAACCCGGGACAGGGCCAGCCCCAGCATTTT. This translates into CAWNPGQGQPQHF.

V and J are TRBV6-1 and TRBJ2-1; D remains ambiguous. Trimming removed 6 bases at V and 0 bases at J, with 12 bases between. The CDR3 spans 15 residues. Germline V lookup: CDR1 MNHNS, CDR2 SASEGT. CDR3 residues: CASSKTESSYNEQFF. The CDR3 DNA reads TGTGCCAGCAGCAAAACAGAGAGCTCCTACAATGAGCAGTTCTTC.

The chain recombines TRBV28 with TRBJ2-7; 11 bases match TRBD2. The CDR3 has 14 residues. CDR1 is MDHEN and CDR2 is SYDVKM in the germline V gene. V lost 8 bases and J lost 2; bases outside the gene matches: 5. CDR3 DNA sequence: TGTGCCAGCTACGGGACTAGCGGAACCTACGAGCAGTACTTC. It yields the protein CASYGTSGTYEQYF.

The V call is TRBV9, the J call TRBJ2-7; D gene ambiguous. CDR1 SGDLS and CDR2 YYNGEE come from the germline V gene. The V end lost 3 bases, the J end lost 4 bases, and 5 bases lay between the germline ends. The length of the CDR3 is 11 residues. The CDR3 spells CASSAKYEQYF. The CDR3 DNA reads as TGTGCCAGCAGCGCCAAATACGAGCAGTACTTC.

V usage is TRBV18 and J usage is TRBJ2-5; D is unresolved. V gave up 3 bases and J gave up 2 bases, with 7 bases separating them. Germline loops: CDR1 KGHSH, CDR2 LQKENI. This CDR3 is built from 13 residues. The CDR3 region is CASSPPVQETQYF. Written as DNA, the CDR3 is TGTGCCAGCTCACCCCCGGTGCAAGAGACCCAGTACTTC.

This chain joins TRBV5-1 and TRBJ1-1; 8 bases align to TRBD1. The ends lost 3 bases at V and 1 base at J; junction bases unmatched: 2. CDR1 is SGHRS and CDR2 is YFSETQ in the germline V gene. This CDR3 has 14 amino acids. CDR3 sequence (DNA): TGCGCCAGCAGCTCCCAGGGGGCGAACACTGAAGCTTTCTTT. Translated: CASSSQGANTEAFF.

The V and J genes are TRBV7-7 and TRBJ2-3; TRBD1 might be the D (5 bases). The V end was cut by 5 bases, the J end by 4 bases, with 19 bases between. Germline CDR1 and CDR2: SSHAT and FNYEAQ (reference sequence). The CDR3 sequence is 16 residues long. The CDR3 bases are TGTGCCAGCAGCCCGAGACAGTGGGCCTTCCCAGATACGCAGTATTTT. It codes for CASSPRQWAFPDTQYF.

Here the CDR3 DNA reads TGTGCCTGGAGTGTACTTCCGCCAACCGGGGAGCTGTTTTTT. Translation: CAWSVLPPTGELFF. The V call is TRBV30, the J call TRBJ2-2; no clear D gene. V was cut by 0 bases and J by 5 bases, with 10 bases left in between. The germline V gene encodes CDR1 GTSNPN and CDR2 SVGIG (reference sequence). The CDR3 consists of 14 residues.

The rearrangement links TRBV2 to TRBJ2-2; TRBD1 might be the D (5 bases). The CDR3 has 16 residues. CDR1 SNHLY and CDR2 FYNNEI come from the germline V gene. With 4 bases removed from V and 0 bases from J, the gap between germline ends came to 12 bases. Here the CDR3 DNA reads TGTGCCAGCAGTGCGGACAAGCCCGCGAACACCGGGGAGCTGTTTTTT. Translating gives CASSADKPANTGELFF.

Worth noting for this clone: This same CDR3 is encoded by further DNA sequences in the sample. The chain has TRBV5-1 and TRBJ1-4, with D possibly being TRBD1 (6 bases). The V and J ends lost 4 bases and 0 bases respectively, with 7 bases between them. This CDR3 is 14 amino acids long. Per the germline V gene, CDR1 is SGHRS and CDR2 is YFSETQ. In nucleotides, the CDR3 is TGCGCCAGCAGCCCAGGGGCAACTAATGAAAAACTGTTTTTT. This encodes CASSPGATNEKLFF.

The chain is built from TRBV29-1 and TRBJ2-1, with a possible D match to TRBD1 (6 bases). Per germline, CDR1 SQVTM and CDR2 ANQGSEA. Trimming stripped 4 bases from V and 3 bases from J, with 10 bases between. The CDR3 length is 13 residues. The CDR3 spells CSVVPDSYNEQFF. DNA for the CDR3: TGCAGCGTTGTCCCGGACAGCTACAATGAGCAGTTCTTC.

The CDR3 sequence: CAISEVEQNTEAFF. The CDR3 DNA reads TGTGCCATCAGTGAAGTTGAACAGAACACTGAAGCTTTCTTT. The rearrangement links TRBV10-3 to TRBJ1-1; D gene ambiguous. V was clipped by 3 bases and J by 1 base, with 9 bases between them. The CDR3 loop spans 14 amino acids. The germline CDR1 and CDR2 sequences are ENHRY and SYGVKD.

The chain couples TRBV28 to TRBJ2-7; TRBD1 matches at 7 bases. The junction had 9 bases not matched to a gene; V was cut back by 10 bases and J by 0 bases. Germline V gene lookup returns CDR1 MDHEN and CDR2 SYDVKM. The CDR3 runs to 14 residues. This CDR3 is CATLRTGDSYEQYF. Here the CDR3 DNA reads TGTGCCACCTTAAGGACAGGAGACTCCTACGAGCAGTACTTC. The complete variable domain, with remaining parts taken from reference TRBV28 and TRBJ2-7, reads DVKVTQSSRYLVKRTGEKVFLECVQDMDHENMFWYRQDPGLGLRLIYFSYDVKMKEKGDIPEGYSVSREKKERFSLILESASTNQTSMYLCATLRTGDSYEQYFGPGTRLTVT.

The CDR3 protein is CASSPPTGPQHF. In DNA, the CDR3 is TGTGCCAGCTCACCACCCACGGGGCCCCAGCATTTT. V usage is TRBV18 and J usage is TRBJ1-5; D not certain. Trimming removed 0 bases from V and 9 bases from J, with 6 bases in between. This CDR3 has 12 amino acids. CDR1 and CDR2 (germline): KGHSH, LQKENI. Full variable domain (outside the CDR3, taken from reference TRBV18 and TRBJ1-5): NAGVMQNPRHLVRRRGQEARLRCSPMKGHSHVYWYRQLPEEGLKFMVYLQKENIIDESGMPKERFSAEFPKEGPSILRIQQVVRGDSAAYFCASSPPTGPQHFGDGTRLSIL.

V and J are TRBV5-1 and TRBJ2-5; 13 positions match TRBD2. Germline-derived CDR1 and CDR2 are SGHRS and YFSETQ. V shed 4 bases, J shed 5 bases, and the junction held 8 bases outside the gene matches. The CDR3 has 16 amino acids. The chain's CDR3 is CASSPATSGGRETQYF. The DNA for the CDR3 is TGCGCCAGCAGCCCAGCGACTAGCGGGGGGCGGGAGACCCAGTACTTC.

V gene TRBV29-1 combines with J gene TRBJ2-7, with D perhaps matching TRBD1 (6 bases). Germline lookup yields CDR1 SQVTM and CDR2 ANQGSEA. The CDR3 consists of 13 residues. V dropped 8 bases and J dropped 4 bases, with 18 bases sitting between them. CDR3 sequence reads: CSHSGQTFYEQYF. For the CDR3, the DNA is TGCAGCCACTCCGGACAGACATTTTACGAGCAGTACTTC.

The CDR3, as DNA: TGTGCCAGCAGTTACTCTCAGGGGGCCTACGAGCAGTACTTC. Its protein product is CASSYSQGAYEQYF. This chain connects TRBV6-5 to TRBJ2-7; 7 bases map to TRBD1. Losses at the gene ends were 0 bases for V and 2 bases for J; bases not matched to a gene: 1. Germline-derived CDR1 and CDR2 are MNHEY and SVGAGI. The CDR3 covers 14 residues.